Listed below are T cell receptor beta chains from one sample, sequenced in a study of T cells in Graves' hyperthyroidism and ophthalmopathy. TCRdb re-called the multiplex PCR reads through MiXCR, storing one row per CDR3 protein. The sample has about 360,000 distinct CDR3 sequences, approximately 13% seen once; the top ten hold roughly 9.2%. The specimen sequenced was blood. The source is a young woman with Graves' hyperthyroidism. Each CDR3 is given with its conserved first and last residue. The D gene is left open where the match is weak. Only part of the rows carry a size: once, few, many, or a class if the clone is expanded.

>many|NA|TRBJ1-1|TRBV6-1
CASRKGPEAFF
TGTGCCAGCAGAAAGGGGCCTGAAGCTTTCTTT
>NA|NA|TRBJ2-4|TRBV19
CASSIFRADGAAIQYF
TGTGCCAGTAGTATCTTTCGGGCAGACGGGGCGGCCATTCAGTACTTC
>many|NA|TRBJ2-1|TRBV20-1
CSARDEKLWWHPSYNEQFF
TGCAGTGCTAGAGACGAAAAACTTTGGTGGCACCCTTCCTACAATGAGCAGTTCTTC
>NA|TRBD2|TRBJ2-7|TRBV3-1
CASSEPRGTSGRLYEQYF
TGTGCCAGCAGTGAACCCCGGGGGACTAGCGGGAGATTATACGAGCAGTACTTC
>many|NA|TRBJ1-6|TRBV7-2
CASSSRGENSPLHF
TGTGCCAGCAGCTCCAGGGGTGAGAATTCACCCCTCCACTTT
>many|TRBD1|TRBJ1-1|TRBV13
CASSEDRVWNTEAFF
TGTGCCAGCAGCGAGGACAGGGTTTGGAACACTGAAGCTTTCTTT
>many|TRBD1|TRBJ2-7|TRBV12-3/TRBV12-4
CASSLRTGIVEQYF
TGTGCCAGCAGTTTAAGGACAGGAATAGTCGAGCAGTACTTC
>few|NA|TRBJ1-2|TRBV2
CASSENLSYGYTF
TGTGCCAGCAGTGAAAACCTTAGCTATGGCTACACCTTC
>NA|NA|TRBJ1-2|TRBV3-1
CASSPVAWDGYTF
TGTGCCAGCAGCCCAGTAGCGTGGGATGGCTACACCTTC
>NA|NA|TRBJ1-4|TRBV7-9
CASSPRGQTSNEKLFF
TGTGCCAGCAGCCCCCGTGGTCAGACCTCTAATGAAAAACTGTTTTTT
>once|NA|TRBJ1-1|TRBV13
CASGPTLRDTEAFF
TGTGCCAGCGGCCCCACCCTGAGGGACACTGAAGCTTTCTTT
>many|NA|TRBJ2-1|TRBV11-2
CASSLEGPEFF
TGTGCCAGCAGCTTAGAGGGGCCTGAGTTCTTC
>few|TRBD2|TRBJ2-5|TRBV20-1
CSELAGGIEETQYF
TGCAGTGAGCTAGCGGGGGGGATCGAGGAGACCCAGTACTTC
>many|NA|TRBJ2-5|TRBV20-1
CSAIDPSRPETQYF
TGCAGTGCCATTGACCCGTCGCGCCCTGAGACCCAGTACTTC
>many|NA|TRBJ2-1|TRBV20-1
CSARDPPNEQFF
TGCAGTGCTAGAGATCCTCCCAATGAGCAGTTCTTC
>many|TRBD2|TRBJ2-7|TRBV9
CASSVGSSGDYEQYF
TGTGCCAGCAGCGTAGGGAGTAGCGGGGACTACGAGCAGTACTTC
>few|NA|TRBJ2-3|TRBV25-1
CATATSTDTQYF
TGTGCCACCGCCACTAGCACAGATACGCAGTATTTT
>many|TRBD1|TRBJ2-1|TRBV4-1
CASSVQGGNEQFF
TGCGCCAGCAGCGTACAGGGGGGCAATGAGCAGTTCTTC
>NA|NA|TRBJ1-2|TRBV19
CASSGQHYGHTF
TGTGCCAGTTCGGGGCAGCACTATGGCCACACCTTC
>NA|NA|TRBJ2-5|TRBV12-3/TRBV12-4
CASTRDVRQETQYF
TGTGCCAGCACCCGGGATGTGAGGCAAGAGACCCAGTACTTC
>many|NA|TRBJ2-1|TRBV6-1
CASSEEVPSSYNEQFF
TGTGCCAGCAGTGAAGAAGTTCCTAGCTCCTACAATGAGCAGTTCTTC
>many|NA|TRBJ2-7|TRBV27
CASRGLGRTSSYEQYF
TGTGCCAGCAGGGGGTTGGGCAGGACGAGCTCCTACGAGCAGTACTTC
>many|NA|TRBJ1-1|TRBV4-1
CATTTPWQNTEAFF
TGCGCCACAACCACGCCTTGGCAGAACACTGAAGCTTTCTTT
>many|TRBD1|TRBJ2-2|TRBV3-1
CASTDRGRNTGELFF
TGTGCCAGCACGGACAGGGGGCGTAACACCGGGGAGCTGTTTTTT
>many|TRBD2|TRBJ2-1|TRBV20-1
CSAYSGGGDNEQFF
TGCAGTGCGTATAGCGGGGGGGGGGACAATGAGCAGTTCTTC
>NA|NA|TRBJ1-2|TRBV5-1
CASSLATATDTGYGYTF
TGCGCCAGCAGCTTGGCCACAGCAACTGACACCGGATATGGCTACACCTTC
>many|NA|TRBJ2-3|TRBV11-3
CASSLGGGPTDTQYF
TGTGCCAGCAGCTTAGGGGGGGGCCCCACAGATACGCAGTATTTT
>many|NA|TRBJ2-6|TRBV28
CASRTEGTSGANVLTF
TGTGCCAGCAGGACCGAGGGGACATCGGGGGCCAACGTCCTGACTTTC
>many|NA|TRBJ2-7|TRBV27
CASSFQGEVYEQYF
TGTGCCAGCAGTTTCCAGGGGGAGGTCTACGAGCAGTACTTC
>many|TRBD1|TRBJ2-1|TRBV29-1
CSVVPTGVPDEQFF
TGCAGCGTCGTACCTACAGGGGTCCCGGATGAGCAGTTCTTC
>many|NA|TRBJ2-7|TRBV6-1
CASMGTYYEQYF
TGTGCCAGCATGGGAACTTACTACGAGCAGTACTTC
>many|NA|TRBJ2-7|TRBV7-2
CASSLGQPLREQYF
TGTGCCAGCAGCTTAGGACAGCCCCTACGCGAGCAGTACTTC
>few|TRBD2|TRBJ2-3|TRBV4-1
CASGKAGVGTDTQYF
TGCGCCAGCGGGAAAGCGGGAGTTGGTACAGATACGCAGTATTTT
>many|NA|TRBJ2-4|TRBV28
CASNTDFDRGNIQYF
TGTGCCAGCAATACCGATTTCGACCGTGGAAACATTCAGTACTTC
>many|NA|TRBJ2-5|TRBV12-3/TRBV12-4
CASSSTGLNVGATQYF
TGTGCCAGCAGTTCAACCGGCCTCAACGTCGGGGCGACCCAGTACTTC
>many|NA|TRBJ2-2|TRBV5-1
CASSGRQARTLTGGELFF
TGCGCCAGCAGCGGCCGTCAGGCGCGGACTTTGACAGGCGGGGAGCTGTTTTTT
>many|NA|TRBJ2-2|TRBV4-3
CASRGSVQVSGELFF
TGCGCCAGCAGAGGGTCCGTCCAAGTTTCGGGGGAGCTGTTTTTT
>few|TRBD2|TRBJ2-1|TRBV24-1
CATMGPGRAEQFF
TGTGCCACCATGGGCCCGGGGAGGGCTGAGCAGTTCTTC
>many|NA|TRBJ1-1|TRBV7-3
CASSSTWGTEAFF
TGTGCCAGCAGTAGCACGTGGGGGACTGAAGCTTTCTTT
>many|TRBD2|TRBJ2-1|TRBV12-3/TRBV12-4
CASRPGLADNEQFF
TGTGCCAGCAGACCGGGACTAGCGGACAATGAGCAGTTCTTC
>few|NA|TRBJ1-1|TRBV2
CASSELGPLMNTGAFF
TGTGCCAGCAGTGAGTTGGGCCCCCTGATGAACACTGGAGCTTTCTTT
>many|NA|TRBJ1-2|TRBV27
CASSLGFNYGYTF
TGTGCCAGCAGTTTAGGATTTAACTATGGCTACACCTTC
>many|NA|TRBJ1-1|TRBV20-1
CSARGRGLYTEAFF
TGCAGTGCTAGAGGGCGGGGGCTTTACACTGAAGCTTTCTTT
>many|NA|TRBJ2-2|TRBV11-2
CASSLEDATGELFF
TGTGCCAGCAGCTTAGAGGACGCCACCGGGGAGCTGTTTTTT
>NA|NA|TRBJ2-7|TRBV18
CASSPRTTSSYEQYF
TGTGCCAGCTCACCAAGGACAACTAGCTCCTACGAGCAGTACTTC
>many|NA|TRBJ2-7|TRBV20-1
CSALIGREQYF
TGCAGTGCCTTGATAGGTCGGGAGCAGTACTTC
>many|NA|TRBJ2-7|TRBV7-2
CASSPRTALAGEQYF
TGTGCCAGCAGCCCTAGGACAGCTTTAGCGGGTGAGCAGTACTTC
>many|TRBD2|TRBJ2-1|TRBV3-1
CASSQSGGLNEQFF
TGTGCCAGCAGCCAGAGCGGGGGGTTGAATGAGCAGTTCTTC
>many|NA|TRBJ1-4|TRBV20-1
CSAREFGATNEKLFF
TGCAGTGCTAGAGAATTTGGGGCAACTAATGAAAAACTGTTTTTT
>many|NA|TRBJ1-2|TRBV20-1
CSSRTLLGGELNYGYTF
TGCAGTTCCCGGACGCTTTTGGGTGGAGAGCTAAACTATGGCTACACCTTC
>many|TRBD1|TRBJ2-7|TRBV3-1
CASSPQGAVDEQYF
TGTGCCAGCAGCCCCCAGGGGGCGGTGGACGAGCAGTACTTC
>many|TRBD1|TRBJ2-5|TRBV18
CASSPPGQGQTQYF
TGTGCCAGCTCACCACCGGGACAGGGACAGACCCAGTACTTC
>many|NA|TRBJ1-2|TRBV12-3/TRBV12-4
CASRRAYGYTF
TGTGCCAGCAGGAGGGCCTATGGCTACACCTTC
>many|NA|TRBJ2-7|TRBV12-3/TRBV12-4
CASSRSGVSYEQYF
TGTGCCAGCAGCCGGTCAGGGGTCTCCTACGAGCAGTACTTC
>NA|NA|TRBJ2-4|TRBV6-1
CASLTSSLAKNIQYF
TGTGCCAGTTTGACATCCTCACTAGCCAAAAACATTCAGTACTTC
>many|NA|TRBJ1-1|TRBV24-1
CATSDRTGTGSQLFF
TGTGCCACCAGTGACCGGACGGGAACAGGGTCTCAGCTTTTCTTT
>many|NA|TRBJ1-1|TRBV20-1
CSAPTDGGIWVNTEAFF
TGCAGTGCCCCCACGGACGGGGGGATTTGGGTGAACACTGAAGCTTTCTTT